This passage covers 18 T cell receptor beta chains from one sample sequenced in a study of T cell responses to AZD1222 COVID-19 vaccine. The method was immunoSEQ multiplex PCR; TCRdb's version includes in-frame clones alone and lacks a portion of them. The sample yields just over 90,000 clones, over 75% seen once. Specimen: peripheral blood, collected 28 days after the second AZD1222 dose. The origin of the receptors is an adult who received the AZD1222 COVID-19 vaccine.

The chain links TRBV15 to TRBJ2-7; D is uncertain. V dropped 5 bases and J dropped 0 bases, with 17 bases sitting between them. The CDR3 sequence is 16 residues long. Germline V gene lookup returns CDR1 LNHNV and CDR2 YYDKDF (reference sequence). The CDR3 spells CATSRAPLPSSYEQYF. For the CDR3, the DNA is TGTGCCACCAGCCGGGCTCCCCTCCCTAGCTCCTACGAGCAGTACTTC.

This chain uses TRBV7-9 with TRBJ2-7; D is uncertain. In germline, CDR1 is SEHNR, CDR2 FQNEAQ (reference sequence). The CDR3 loop spans 11 amino acids. V shed 2 bases and J shed 3 bases, with 2 bases lying between them. This chain's CDR3 is CASSLLYEQYF. The DNA of the CDR3 is TGTGCCAGCAGCTTACTCTACGAGCAGTACTTC.

This clone was counted once. The chain has TRBV11-2 and TRBJ1-1; D is ambiguous. There are 19 residues in the CDR3. In germline, CDR1 is SGHAT, CDR2 FQNNGV. V lost 0 bases and J 1 base, leaving 21 bases between the germline ends. The CDR3 nucleotides read TGTGCCAGCAGCTTAGATGAGTTGGAGGGAAGAAGAAAGAACACTGAAGCTTTCTTT. This encodes CASSLDELEGRRKNTEAFF.

There are a few counts of this clone. The CDR3 region is CASGFFFGLAGWEQFF. CDR3 DNA: TGTGCTAGTGGTTTTTTTTTCGGGCTAGCGGGATGGGAGCAGTTCTTC. The chain joins TRBV12-5 to TRBJ2-1, with 9 bases lining up with TRBD2. The trim removed 3 bases at V and 10 bases at J, leaving 13 bases unmatched. The CDR3 loop spans 16 amino acids. Germline CDR1 is LGHNT and CDR2 is FRNRAP.

This chain joins TRBV5-1 and TRBJ1-4; 7 bases fit TRBD1. The germline CDR1 and CDR2 sequences are SGHRS and YFSETQ. The CDR3 has 16 amino acids. Unmatched junction bases numbered 6, after V lost 4 bases and J lost 0 bases. The CDR3 DNA follows: TGCGCCAGCAGCCTGGGACAGAAACCAACTAATGAAAAACTGTTTTTT. Translation: CASSLGQKPTNEKLFF.

This clone occurred a few times. V gene TRBV27 combines with J gene TRBJ1-2; a possible D gene is TRBD1 (6 bases). This CDR3 is 17 amino acids long. The germline gives CDR1 MNHEY, CDR2 SMNVEV (reference sequence). The V end lost 2 bases, the J end lost 4 bases, and 20 bases lay between the germline ends. This CDR3 is CASSLRPRQASIYGYTF. The CDR3 bases are TGTGCCAGCAGTTTACGTCCTCGACAGGCCTCCATCTATGGCTACACCTTC.

This chain links TRBV30 with TRBJ2-1; D may be TRBD1 or TRBD2 (6 bases each). This CDR3 comprises 13 residues. CDR1 is GTSNPN, CDR2 SVGIG, per germline (reference sequence). The V end lost 6 bases, the J end lost 7 bases, and 16 bases lay between the germline ends. The CDR3 loop reads CACGGGPGNEQFF. In nucleotides, the CDR3 is TGTGCCTGCGGGGGCGGTCCGGGGAATGAGCAGTTCTTC.

The rearrangement links TRBV24-1 to TRBJ2-1; 7 bases match TRBD2. Germline V lookup: CDR1 KGHDR, CDR2 SFDVKD. The CDR3 runs to 15 residues. V was clipped by 5 bases and J by 6 bases; unmatched bases: 9. CDR3 DNA: TGTGCCACCAGTGCCGTCGCGGGAGATGTCAATGAGCAGTTCTTC. Its translation is CATSAVAGDVNEQFF.

This clone has just one count. The rearrangement links TRBV12-3 or TRBV12-4 to TRBJ1-1; the D is unclear. V lost 3 bases, J lost 2 bases, and 4 bases lay in between. This CDR3 is built from 12 residues. For the CDR3, the DNA is TGTGCCAGCAGTTTTGGAAACACTGAAGCTTTCTTT. The encoded protein is CASSFGNTEAFF.

The CDR3 DNA reads as TGTGCCTGCACTGGGGCCCAGGGAAACAATGAGCAGTTCTTC. Amino acid sequence: CACTGAQGNNEQFF. The chain is built from TRBV30 and TRBJ2-1; tentatively, D is TRBD1 (5 bases). Germline lookup yields CDR1 GTSNPN and CDR2 SVGIG (reference sequence). The CDR3 has 14 amino acids. Trimming shortened V by 6 bases and J by 5 bases, and 17 bases separated the two germline ends.

This chain links TRBV12-3 or TRBV12-4 with TRBJ2-7, with D perhaps TRBD1 (7 bases). This CDR3 has 13 residues. V lost 3 bases, J lost 7 bases, and 13 bases lay in between. This CDR3 is CASSFTGAGEQYF. As DNA, the CDR3 is TGTGCCAGCAGTTTCACAGGGGCGGGGGAGCAGTACTTC.

V usage is TRBV27 and J usage is TRBJ1-4; D remains ambiguous. V was cut by 0 bases and J by 4 bases, with 6 bases left in between. Looked up from germline, CDR1 is MNHEY and CDR2 is SMNVEV (reference sequence). This CDR3 is built from 14 residues. In DNA, the CDR3 is TGTGCCAGCAGTTTATCCCTTTTTAATGAAAAACTGTTTTTT. Protein sequence: CASSLSLFNEKLFF.

The CDR3 loop is CASRTVSTDTQYF. For the CDR3, the DNA is TGTGCCAGCAGGACGGTTAGCACAGATACGCAGTATTTT. The chain employs TRBV27 and TRBJ2-3; D not resolved. CDR3 length equals 13 residues. Trimming cost V 6 bases and J 0 bases, with 7 bases left between them. Germline assignment: CDR1 MNHEY and CDR2 SMNVEV (reference sequence).

About this clone: At one end, the junction sequence differs from germline, possibly due to a read error. The chain uses TRBV2 and TRBJ2-1; tentatively, D is TRBD1 (6 bases). Looked up from germline, CDR1 is SNHLY and CDR2 is FYNNEI. This CDR3 comprises 11 residues. The DNA of the CDR3 is TGTGCCAGCAATAGACAGGCCACCCCACTCTTC. Its translation: CASNRQATPLF.

The CDR3 reads CASRSGSAGELFF. The DNA of the CDR3 is TGTGCCAGCAGGTCTGGTAGCGCCGGGGAGCTGTTTTTT. The chain joins TRBV2 to TRBJ2-2; D might be TRBD2 (5 bases). Trimming cost V 6 bases and J 6 bases, with 11 bases left between them. The CDR3 sequence is 13 residues long. The V gene's germline CDR1 is SNHLY and CDR2 FYNNEI.

The V gene is TRBV27, the J gene TRBJ1-6; D is unclear. Trimming removed 2 bases at V and 7 bases at J, with 15 bases between. Germline CDR1 and CDR2: MNHEY and SMNVEV (reference sequence). The CDR3 is 16 residues long. CDR3 sequence: CASSLRLGRVNSPLHF. CDR3 nucleotide sequence: TGTGCCAGCAGTTTACGACTAGGACGGGTAAATTCACCCCTCCACTTT.

The chain uses TRBV3-1 (or the pseudogene TRBV3-2) and TRBJ2-1; D gene uncertain. Germline V lookup: CDR1 LGHDT, CDR2 YNNKEL (reference sequence). The CDR3 totals 16 residues. V was trimmed by 0 bases and J by 4 bases, leaving 13 bases between them. CDR3 sequence reads: CASSQEFQERYNEQFF. In DNA form, the CDR3 reads TGTGCCAGCAGCCAAGAATTCCAGGAAAGATACAATGAGCAGTTCTTC.

This clone was observed once. V usage is TRBV7-2 and J usage is TRBJ2-1, with a possible D match to TRBD2 (6 bases). This CDR3 region has 13 residues. Germline V CDR1 and CDR2: SGHTA, FQGNSA. V lost 0 bases, J lost 7 bases, and 7 bases lay in between. The CDR3 nucleotides are TGTGCCAGCAGCTTAGCTAGCGGTAATGAGCAGTTCTTC. Its protein product is CASSLASGNEQFF.